This T cell receptor (beta chain) was retrieved from a study of graft-versus-host responses after intestinal transplantation. The overall study: Anti-thymocyte globulin induction, then tacrolimus and steroids for approximately 3 years, went to all recipients.

Profiled with immunoSEQ multiplex PCR; TCRdb holds only in-frame clones, not every one. The table records about 19,000 clones, approximately 86% of them present only once. Trimming cost V 2 bases and J 2 bases, with 4 bases left between them. The CDR3 sequence is 12 residues long. Germline V gives CDR1 SGHDT, CDR2 YYEEEE. The receptor comes from a human patient who received an intestinal transplant, so some T cells may come from the graft donor. The sample consisted of bone marrow, taken around 120 days after transplant. The rearrangement uses TRBV5-6 and TRBJ1-1; D not certain. The CDR3 DNA follows: TGTGCCAGCAGCTTATACAACACTGAAGCTTTCTTT. Translation: CASSLYNTEAFF.